These T cell receptor beta chains were read from a single sample in a study of OX40 agonist ivuxolimab in advanced cancers. Method: immunoSEQ multiplex PCR; TCRdb's copy keeps in-frame clones and lacks some. The table shows 35,000 to 45,000 clones, with approximately 90% occurring only once. This specimen was CD4+ or CD8+ T cells sorted from blood, taken in a trial of the OX40 agonist ivuxolimab. These receptors were collected from an adult with an advanced solid tumor such as melanoma, head and neck, liver or kidney cancer. CDR3s include the opening cysteine and the closing phenylalanine or tryptophan. The order of the fields is J gene, V gene, CDR3 protein.

TRBJ1-2 TRBV5-4 CASSLAGPGGNYGYTF
TRBJ1-2 TRBV7-8 CASSLAAANYGYTF
TRBJ2-1 TRBV21-1 CASSKAPLAGCSYNEQFF
TRBJ2-3 TRBV9 CASSVEDAGRTQYF
TRBJ1-2 TRBV27 CASSLGGFGYGYTF
TRBJ2-5 TRBV28 CASRRDRGWGETQYF
TRBJ2-7 TRBV19 CASSMTGSSYEQYF
TRBJ1-5 TRBV28 CASSTPNQERPQHF
TRBJ1-1 TRBV20-1 CSVRNTEAFF
TRBJ2-5 TRBV19 CASSIGDRGRETQYF
TRBJ2-2 TRBV7-9 CASRPVKDIANTGELFF
TRBJ1-2 TRBV6-5 CASKPSGGYGYTF
TRBJ2-6 TRBV11-3 CASSLGGANVLTF
TRBJ1-1 TRBV28 CASIVGQENTEAFF
TRBJ2-7 TRBV6-1 CASSARRPGQATYEQYF
TRBJ1-1 TRBV30 CAWRWTSNTEAFF
TRBJ2-7 TRBV11-2 CASSLDRGIHEQYF
TRBJ1-1 TRBV10-3 CAIMGSNTEAFF
TRBJ2-7 TRBV15 CATRGGYNSEQYF
TRBJ1-4 TRBV28 CASSEGRGEKLFF
TRBJ1-2 TRBV5-1 CASSLSAAPNYGYTF
TRBJ1-4 TRBV29-1 CSGGGTGVPNEKLFF